This T cell receptor (beta chain) was found in a study of beta chain features in type 1 diabetes. Notes on the study in general: TCRB CDR3s were moderately but significantly shorter in Type 1 diabetes patients in all four CD4+ subsets. An over-representation of cells with high TCR expression could result from cDNA sequencing.

Points on this clone: The antigen is undetermined.

Investigators reverse transcribed all isolated RNA, so they sequenced expressed TCRB transcripts. Profiled with immunoSEQ multiplex PCR; TCRdb holds only in-frame clones, not every one. Of around 250,000 clones listed, 13% to 15% were seen once; the top ten hold about 0.026%. Sorting that relied on CD45RO/CCR7/CD25/CD127/CD95/CD27 yielded CD4+ naive, central memory, regulatory and stem cell-like memory cells. This receptor was taken from a woman between 40 and 50 years old in good health. The sequenced sample consisted of naive CD4+ T cells from blood.

The CDR3, as DNA: TGCAGCGTTGTTAATACAGGGATGGGTGGCAATCAGCCCCAGCATTTT. Protein sequence: CSVVNTGMGGNQPQHF. The chain uses TRBV29-1 and TRBJ1-5; D perhaps matches TRBD1 (6 bases). Per germline, CDR1 SQVTM and CDR2 ANQGSEA. This CDR3 has 16 amino acids. V was shortened by 4 bases and J by 2 bases, with 18 bases between the two germline ends.